Below, 27 T cell receptor beta chains from the same sample are listed, as sequenced in a study of cytomegalovirus exposure and HLA in healthy donors. The PCR employed 60 Vbeta primers together with 13 Jbeta primers. The method was immunoSEQ multiplex PCR; TCRdb's version includes in-frame clones alone and lacks a portion of them. The data hold some 190,000 clones, with roughly 80% observed a single time. The specimen was PBMCs. Source of these receptors: a girl under 18 in good health and CMV-seropositive.

The table lists this clone with a few counts. The V and J genes are TRBV6-1 and TRBJ2-5, with a tentative D call TRBD2 (6 bases). The V gene's germline CDR1 is MNHNS and CDR2 SASEGT. V lost 6 bases to trimming and J lost 7 bases, with 15 bases between them. This CDR3 is built from 13 residues. CDR3 in amino acids: CASSERGSATQYF. CDR3 bases: TGTGCCAGCAGCGAACGGGGGTCGGCGACCCAGTACTTC.

The rearrangement uses TRBV7-9 and TRBJ1-1; TRBD1 matches at 7 bases. The trim removed 6 bases at V and 6 bases at J, leaving 10 bases unmatched. The CDR3 contains 14 residues. Germline CDR1 is SEHNR and CDR2 is FQNEAQ (reference sequence). CDR3 loop: CASSIPEGAAEAFF. CDR3 sequence (DNA): TGTGCCAGCAGTATTCCCGAGGGGGCAGCTGAAGCTTTCTTT.

Of note for this clone: This sample includes further DNA sequences coding for the same CDR3. This rearrangement joins TRBV2 to TRBJ1-5; 7 bases fit TRBD1. Germline-derived CDR1 and CDR2 are SNHLY and FYNNEI. V dropped 5 bases and J dropped 2; count of bases not matched to a gene: 3. The CDR3 covers 14 residues. In DNA, the CDR3 is TGTGCCAGCAGTTTAGACAGGGGCAATCAGCCCCAGCATTTT. This gives the protein CASSLDRGNQPQHF. Combining the CDR3 with reference TRBV2 and TRBJ1-5 gives the whole variable domain EPEVTQTPSHQVTQMGQEVILRCVPISNHLYFYWYRQILGQKVEFLVSFYNNEISEKSEIFDDQFSVERPDGSNFTLKIRSTKLEDSAMYFCASSLDRGNQPQHFGDGTRLSIL.

This rearrangement joins TRBV12-5 to TRBJ2-4; D is undetermined. The germline V gene has CDR1 LGHNT and CDR2 FRNRAP. Trimming cost V 1 base and J 1 base, with 14 bases left between them. This CDR3 region has 17 residues. CDR3 sequence reads: CASGLGTSPEAKNIQYF. CDR3 nucleotides: TGTGCTAGTGGTTTGGGAACTTCCCCCGAGGCCAAAAACATTCAGTACTTC.

This clone was observed a handful of times. J is TRBJ1-3 and V is TRBV30, with TRBD1 matching 10 bases. The germline V gene has CDR1 GTSNPN and CDR2 SVGIG (reference sequence). CDR3 length: 16 amino acids. The V and J ends lost 1 base and 2 bases, in that order; junction bases with no gene match: 5. In nucleotides, the CDR3 is TGTGCCTGGAGTGGGGGACAGGGGAAAGCTGGAAACACCATATATTTT. It encodes CAWSGGQGKAGNTIYF.

This chain connects TRBV13 to TRBJ2-1; D might be TRBD2 (6 bases). Trimming left V 2 bases short and J 4 bases short, with 12 bases between. Germline V gene data show CDR1 as PRHDT and CDR2 as FYEKMQ (reference sequence). This CDR3 region has 15 residues. The CDR3, as DNA: TGTGCCAGCAGCTTACGGGGGTCCATATACAATGAGCAGTTCTTC. Translating it yields CASSLRGSIYNEQFF. The entire variable domain, with the rest obtained from reference TRBV13 and TRBJ2-1, is as follows: AAGVIQSPRHLIKEKRETATLKCYPIPRHDTVYWYQQGPGQDPQFLISFYEKMQSDKGSIPDRFSAQQFSDYHSELNMSSLELGDSALYFCASSLRGSIYNEQFFGPGTRLTVL.

This clone was seen once. This chain joins TRBV15 and TRBJ1-3, with 12 bases that match TRBD1. Germline CDR1 reads LNHNV; CDR2 reads YYDKDF (reference sequence). CDR3 size: 15 residues. V was clipped by 2 bases and J by 6 bases; unmatched bases: 2. CDR3 sequence reads: CATSRRGQGANTIYF. CDR3 nucleotide sequence: TGTGCCACCAGCAGACGGGGACAGGGGGCAAACACCATATATTTT.

CDR3 nucleotides: TGTGCCAGCAGCTCAAAGCGGGGGGGGGCAGATACGCAGTATTTT. Protein sequence: CASSSKRGGADTQYF. This chain connects TRBV5-4 to TRBJ2-3, with 10 bases matching TRBD2. This CDR3 has 15 amino acids. Germline-derived CDR1 and CDR2 are SGHNT and YYREEE (reference sequence). Trimming took 3 bases from V and 4 from J; bases not matched to a gene: 5.

This clone occurred a few times. The rearrangement links TRBV25-1 to TRBJ1-2; 10 nucleotides match TRBD1. V lost 7 bases to trimming and J lost 4 bases; unmatched junction nucleotides: 9. CDR1 is MGHDK, CDR2 SYGVNS, per germline. The CDR3 spans 15 residues. CDR3 in DNA: TGTGCCAGCACGCCGGACAGGGGGGGTCTCTATGGCTACACCTTC. Translated: CASTPDRGGLYGYTF.

This chain joins TRBV25-1 and TRBJ2-3; 9 bases line up with TRBD2. Looked up from germline, CDR1 is MGHDK and CDR2 is SYGVNS. The V segment lost 4 bases and the J segment 14 bases; nucleotides outside the gene matches: 16. The CDR3 loop spans 15 amino acids. The CDR3 protein is CASSATAGGRLKRYF. CDR3 bases: TGTGCCAGCAGTGCGACAGCGGGAGGCCGCCTTAAGCGGTATTTT.

The rearrangement links TRBV30 to TRBJ2-7; possibly TRBD2 for D (6 bases). Germline V gene data show CDR1 as GTSNPN and CDR2 as SVGIG (reference sequence). V was shortened by 2 bases and J by 6 bases, with 17 bases between the two germline ends. This CDR3 contains 14 residues. The DNA for the CDR3 is TGTGCCTGGAGTCACCGGGCGGGATCAGGCGAGCAGTACTTC. Residues: CAWSHRAGSGEQYF.

The rearrangement links TRBV18 to TRBJ2-7; D gene ambiguous. This CDR3 is built from 13 residues. V was cut by 1 base and J by 4 bases, with 8 bases left in between. Germline CDR1 is KGHSH and CDR2 is LQKENI. The CDR3 region is CASSPLGSYEQYF. Written as DNA, the CDR3 is TGTGCCAGCTCACCACTCGGTTCGTACGAGCAGTACTTC.

The chain carries TRBV14 and TRBJ2-5; TRBD2 aligns across 14 bases. The germline CDR1 and CDR2 sequences are SGHDN and FVKESK. The CDR3 has 18 residues. V was pared by 2 bases and J by 1 base, with 6 bases of the junction left unmatched. The CDR3 here is CASSQRGLAGVIQETQYF. In DNA form, the CDR3 reads TGTGCCAGCAGCCAACGGGGACTAGCGGGAGTAATCCAAGAGACCCAGTACTTC.

This chain connects TRBV7-8 to TRBJ2-7; 9 positions match TRBD2. Germline-derived CDR1 and CDR2 are SGHVS and FQNEAQ. This CDR3 contains 14 residues. J lost 7 bases, V lost 4 bases, and 8 bases had no gene match. CDR3 in amino acids: CASSYGTSLGEQYF. The CDR3 nucleotides are TGTGCCAGCAGCTATGGGACTAGCCTTGGGGAGCAGTACTTC.

The genes are TRBV4-1 and TRBJ2-7; 7 positions match TRBD2. J was trimmed by 2 bases and V by 1 base; bases with no gene match: 11. From germline, CDR1 is MGHRA and CDR2 YSYEKL. CDR3 length: 17 residues. CDR3 loop: CASSQALVSGTPYEQYF. The CDR3 DNA reads TGCGCCAGCAGCCAAGCCCTAGTAAGCGGGACTCCCTACGAGCAGTACTTC.

This clone was recorded only once. V usage is TRBV2 and J usage is TRBJ2-7; TRBD2 matches at 10 bases. Germline V lookup: CDR1 SNHLY, CDR2 FYNNEI. V dropped 1 base and J dropped 5; count of bases not matched to a gene: 8. CDR3 length equals 16 residues. The CDR3 DNA reads TGTGCCAGCAGTGAAGTTAAGCTAGCGGGAGTCCACGAGCAGTACTTC. Its protein is CASSEVKLAGVHEQYF.

V is TRBV6-1 and J is TRBJ1-5; the D gene is possibly TRBD1 (5 bases). Germline-derived CDR1 and CDR2 are MNHNS and SASEGT. V lost 2 bases and J lost 2, with 31 bases in between. This CDR3 has 22 residues. The CDR3 protein is CASSELGPNPSVGGYGNQPQHF. The CDR3 region has the DNA TGTGCCAGCAGTGAATTGGGACCGAACCCCTCTGTGGGGGGGTATGGCAATCAGCCCCAGCATTTT.

The J gene is TRBJ2-7, the V gene TRBV5-1; 7 bases match TRBD1. V lost 1 base to trimming and J lost 5 bases; unmatched junction nucleotides: 6. Germline CDR1 reads SGHRS; CDR2 reads YFSETQ. This CDR3 has 14 amino acids. CDR3 DNA sequence: TGCGCCAGCAGCTTGAATCCAGGGGGAAACGAGCAGTACTTC. This translates into CASSLNPGGNEQYF.

J is TRBJ1-5 and V is TRBV11-2; the D is unclear. Per the germline V gene, CDR1 is SGHAT and CDR2 is FQNNGV. The length of the CDR3 is 13 residues. V was cut by 3 bases and J by 7 bases, with 10 bases left in between. Here the CDR3 reads CASSLTARQPQHF. As DNA, the CDR3 is TGTGCCAGCAGCTTGACGGCCAGGCAGCCCCAGCATTTT.

The chain combines TRBV5-1 with TRBJ2-1; maybe TRBD1 (6 bases). Between the trimmed V and J ends, which lost 2 bases and 0 bases, there was a span of 12 bases. From germline, CDR1 is SGHRS and CDR2 YFSETQ. CDR3 size: 16 residues. As DNA, the CDR3 is TGCGCCAGCAGCTTTTCTACAGGGAGCTCCTACAATGAGCAGTTCTTC. Translation: CASSFSTGSSYNEQFF.

This clone has only one observation. The chain joins TRBV2 to TRBJ1-1; 8 positions agree with TRBD1. The V gene end was trimmed by 8 bases and the J gene end by 4 bases; junction bases not matched to a gene: 6. CDR3 length equals 13 residues. Germline assignment: CDR1 SNHLY and CDR2 FYNNEI. The CDR3 region has the DNA TGTGCCAGCCCGGACAGGGCTTTCACTGAAGCTTTCTTT. It translates to CASPDRAFTEAFF.

This chain connects TRBV6-6 to TRBJ2-2; 7 bases are a match to TRBD1. Germline-derived CDR1 and CDR2 are MNHNY and SVGAGI (reference sequence). The CDR3 has 15 amino acids. The V gene end was trimmed by 7 bases and the J gene end by 0 bases; junction bases not matched to a gene: 5. The chain's CDR3 is CASTPGQTNTGELFF. The CDR3 nucleotides are TGTGCCAGCACCCCGGGACAGACGAACACCGGGGAGCTGTTTTTT.

This clone was observed a few times. V is TRBV7-6 and J is TRBJ2-5, with D hard to call. Deletions cut 2 bases from V and 1 base from J, with 8 bases between. Germline CDR1 is SGHVS and CDR2 is FNYEAQ. The CDR3 contains 14 residues. Written as DNA, the CDR3 is TGTGCCAGCAGCTTAAAACAGTTCCAAGAGACCCAGTACTTC. The encoded protein is CASSLKQFQETQYF.

The chain carries TRBV4-1 and TRBJ1-3; D gene ambiguous. Trimming cost V 0 bases and J 1 base, with 7 bases left between them. The CDR3 extends over 15 amino acids. In germline, CDR1 is MGHRA, CDR2 YSYEKL. CDR3 sequence reads: CASSQDPGSGNTIYF. The CDR3 nucleotides are TGCGCCAGCAGCCAAGATCCCGGGTCTGGAAACACCATATATTTT.

This clone was found a few times. V and J are TRBV5-1 and TRBJ2-1; tentatively, D is TRBD2 (6 bases). Trimming took off 4 bases at V and 0 bases at J, with 14 bases between the two ends. Germline V gene sequence: CDR1 SGHRS, CDR2 YFSETQ. The CDR3 loop spans 16 amino acids. CDR3 loop: CASSPVGGSSYNEQFF. The CDR3 region has the DNA TGCGCCAGCAGCCCGGTCGGGGGAAGCTCCTACAATGAGCAGTTCTTC.

The V gene is TRBV20-1, the J gene TRBJ2-5; a weak D match, TRBD2 (6 bases). The CDR3 is made up of 11 amino acids. CDR1 and CDR2 from the germline V gene are DFQATT and SNEGSKA (reference sequence). Trimming removed 4 bases at V and 4 bases at J, with 7 bases between. CDR3 sequence (DNA): TGCAGTGCTAAAGCGGGAGAGACCCAGTACTTC. Its translation: CSAKAGETQYF.

The V gene is TRBV4-3, the J gene TRBJ1-4; TRBD1 aligns across 7 bases. This CDR3 region has 15 residues. Germline assignment: CDR1 LGHNA and CDR2 YSLEER. Unmatched junction bases numbered 7, after V lost 5 bases and J lost 4 bases. CDR3 protein: CASSKGAVVNEKLFF. The CDR3 DNA reads as TGCGCCAGCAGCAAGGGGGCAGTAGTTAATGAAAAACTGTTTTTT.